This T cell receptor (beta chain) was captured in a study of cytomegalovirus exposure and HLA in healthy donors. Findings and caveats of the study: A later analysis linked a missense variant in DCLRE1C to the trimming of TCR beta V and J genes.

V gave up 5 bases and J gave up 7 bases; unmatched junction bases: 8. The CDR3 spans 17 residues. CDR1 is MNHNS, CDR2 SASEGT, per germline. A note on this clone: What it binds is not known.

PCR amplification relied on 60 Vbeta primers (plus 13 Jbeta primers). Repertoires were generated with immunoSEQ multiplex PCR, while TCRdb's copy carries only in-frame clones and drops some. The repertoire holds 50,000 to 75,000 clones, with about 83% as singletons. The sample consisted of PBMCs. This rearrangement joins TRBV6-1 to TRBJ2-1; TRBD2 aligns across 16 bases. This clonotype was obtained from a human donor in good health. CDR3: CASSQGTSGGVGNEQFF. The DNA for the CDR3 is TGTGCCAGCAGTCAAGGGACTAGCGGGGGGGTAGGGAATGAGCAGTTCTTC.